The 13 T cell receptor beta chains below were found in one sample sequenced in a study of T cell responses to AZD1222 COVID-19 vaccine (dated by TCRdb to 2020 to 2022). The sample's time point label, decoded: baseline before first vaccination. The library was made by the immunoSEQ multiplex PCR assay. TCRdb holds this immuneACCESS table with in-frame rearrangements only. Some clones are missing; in checked studies, unresolved V genes explain under half, and the rest has no known cause. The sample table lists 60,000 or so clones, 65% to 90% of them with a count of one. 15% to 20% of the sample rests with the top ten. This specimen consisted of peripheral blood, obtained on day 0 of AZD1222 vaccination. These TCRs come from an adult in good health.

The chain couples TRBV4-3 to TRBJ1-5; D not certain. The CDR3 loop spans 13 amino acids. Trimming removed 0 bases from V and 7 bases from J, with 7 bases in between. The germline V gene has CDR1 LGHNA and CDR2 YSLEER. CDR3 region: CASSQDASQPQHF. The CDR3 DNA reads as TGCGCCAGCAGCCAAGATGCAAGCCAGCCCCAGCATTTT.

The chain couples TRBV18 to TRBJ2-7, with TRBD1 matching over 9 bases. Germline V gene data show CDR1 as KGHSH and CDR2 as LQKENI. V gave up 4 bases and J gave up 4 bases; unmatched junction bases: 8. This CDR3 spans 15 amino acids. The CDR3 DNA sequence: TGTGCCAGCTCACGTGTTACAGGGGGCGCGTACGAGCAGTACTTC. Its translation is CASSRVTGGAYEQYF.

This clone came up once. J is TRBJ2-7 and V is TRBV5-5; tentatively, D is TRBD1 or TRBD2 (6 bases each). The CDR3 runs 15 residues. The V gene's germline CDR1 is SGHKS and CDR2 YYEKEE (reference sequence). Trimming took off 0 bases at V and 2 bases at J, with 12 bases between the two ends. The CDR3 sequence: CASSLVSGAPYEQYF. In nucleotides, the CDR3 is TGTGCCAGCAGCTTGGTTTCGGGGGCCCCCTACGAGCAGTACTTC.

V is TRBV12-5 and J is TRBJ1-1; D not resolved. V gave up 6 bases and J gave up 1 base, with 12 bases separating them. The CDR3 extends over 14 amino acids. Germline V CDR1 and CDR2: LGHNT, FRNRAP. CDR3 region: CASGPSGRNTEAFF. The CDR3 bases are TGTGCTAGTGGCCCCTCGGGGAGGAACACTGAAGCTTTCTTT.

This clone showed up just once. V and J are TRBV7-9 and TRBJ1-4; tentative D call: TRBD1 (6 bases). The V and J ends lost 2 bases and 6 bases respectively, with 10 bases between them. The CDR3 has 14 residues. The germline gives CDR1 SEHNR, CDR2 FQNEAQ (reference sequence). CDR3 nucleotides: TGTGCCAGCAGCTTAAGGGGGGCGGATGAAAAACTGTTTTTT. It codes for CASSLRGADEKLFF.

The genes are TRBV7-3 and TRBJ2-4, with D unresolved. This CDR3 region has 13 residues. The ends were cut back, 1 base at V and 5 bases at J, with 6 bases in the middle. The germline CDR1 and CDR2 sequences are SGHTA and FQGTGA. CDR3 sequence (DNA): TGTGCCAGCAGCTTAAACCAGGAAAACATTCAGTACTTC. As protein: CASSLNQENIQYF.

There are a few counts of this clone. The rearrangement links TRBV6-1 to TRBJ2-1; D remains unclear. The V end lost 3 bases, the J end lost 8 bases, and 8 bases lay between the germline ends. The CDR3 contains 12 residues. Germline CDR1 and CDR2: MNHNS and SASEGT. The CDR3 loop is CASSDSYDEQFF. The CDR3 DNA sequence: TGTGCCAGCAGTGATTCTTATGATGAGCAGTTCTTC.

This clone turned up a few times. The chain has TRBV2 and TRBJ1-2; D perhaps matches TRBD1 (6 bases). Germline V CDR1 and CDR2: SNHLY, FYNNEI. The V and J ends lost 6 bases and 8 bases respectively, with 16 bases between them. The CDR3 contains 13 residues. The chain's CDR3 is CASRMGTSGGYTF. As DNA, the CDR3 is TGTGCCAGCAGAATGGGGACATCTGGAGGCTACACCTTC.

CDR3 region: CASSPRTGYNQPQHF. In nucleotides, the CDR3 is TGTGCCAGCTCACCAAGGACAGGTTACAATCAGCCCCAGCATTTT. The J gene is TRBJ1-5, the V gene TRBV18; 7 nucleotides agree with TRBD1. Germline CDR1 KGHSH, CDR2 LQKENI. J was trimmed by 3 bases and V by 2 bases; bases with no gene match: 4. CDR3 length equals 15 residues.

The V gene is TRBV18, the J gene TRBJ2-2; D might be TRBD1 (6 bases). V lost 5 bases, J lost 5 bases, and 15 bases lay in between. CDR1 is KGHSH and CDR2 is LQKENI in the germline V gene. This CDR3 is built from 15 residues. In nucleotides, the CDR3 is TGTGCCAGCTCAAGGGGGACCCAAGAAACCGGGGAGCTGTTTTTT. Encoded protein: CASSRGTQETGELFF. Based on the CDR3 plus reference TRBV18 and TRBJ2-2, the full variable domain is NAGVMQNPRHLVRRRGQEARLRCSPMKGHSHVYWYRQLPEEGLKFMVYLQKENIIDESGMPKERFSAEFPKEGPSILRIQQVVRGDSAAYFCASSRGTQETGELFFGEGSRLTVL.

V is TRBV29-1 and J is TRBJ1-1, with D unclear. Trimming cost V 4 bases and J 11 bases, with 14 bases left between them. The CDR3 has 11 amino acids. Per the germline V gene, CDR1 is SQVTM and CDR2 is ANQGSEA. Here the CDR3 DNA reads TGCAGCGTTGTGGGTGGGAGGTTTGCTTTCTTT. This codes for CSVVGGRFAFF.

DNA of the CDR3: TGTGCCAGCAGCCGGACAGGGGAAGTAGATGGCTACACCTTC. The encoded protein is CASSRTGEVDGYTF. The chain combines TRBV7-2 with TRBJ1-2; 9 bases fit TRBD1. This CDR3 has 14 amino acids. Germline V gene lookup returns CDR1 SGHTA and CDR2 FQGNSA. Losses at the gene ends were 5 bases for V and 6 bases for J; bases not matched to a gene: 7.

This rearrangement joins TRBV12-3 or TRBV12-4 to TRBJ1-3; D uncertain. The CDR3 runs to 11 residues. Trimming removed 3 bases at V and 5 bases at J, with 2 bases between. In DNA, the CDR3 is TGTGCCAGCAGTTTGAGAAACACCATATATTTT. It specifies CASSLRNTIYF.